The 21 T cell receptor beta chains below were found in one sample sequenced in a study of PD-L1 blockade in urothelial cancer. The table came from immunoSEQ multiplex PCR; TCRdb's copy has only in-frame clones and leaves some out. The sample shows 30,000 to 40,000 clones, approximately 82% of them seen only once. The sequences come from PBMCs, collected around atezolizumab (anti-PD-L1) treatment. These receptors all come from a man between 60 and 75 years old with urothelial cancer.

The V gene is TRBV28, the J gene TRBJ1-2; no clear D gene. V was pared by 5 bases and J by 0 bases, with 16 bases between. The CDR3 has 16 residues. In germline, CDR1 is MDHEN, CDR2 SYDVKM. CDR3 in DNA: TGTGCCAGCAGTCCTGGAGGGTTGGGAGCTAACTATGGCTACACCTTC. Its protein is CASSPGGLGANYGYTF.

The chain has TRBV5-1 and TRBJ2-3, with D maybe TRBD2 (6 bases). CDR3 size: 14 residues. Germline loops: CDR1 SGHRS, CDR2 YFSETQ. V shed 0 bases and J shed 3 bases, with 8 bases lying between them. CDR3 nucleotide sequence: TGCGCCAGCAGCTTGGGCGGGAAAACAGATACGCAGTATTTT. Its translation: CASSLGGKTDTQYF.

This clone is judged medium-sized. The rearrangement links TRBV11-3 to TRBJ2-2; possibly TRBD1 for D (5 bases). Germline V gives CDR1 SGHNT, CDR2 YENEEA. The CDR3 totals 14 residues. Between the trimmed V and J ends, which lost 0 bases and 7 bases, there was a span of 9 bases. CDR3 amino acids: CASSLEGPLGELFF. As DNA, the CDR3 is TGTGCCAGCAGCTTAGAGGGGCCCCTCGGGGAGCTGTTTTTT.

The rearrangement uses TRBV11-2 and TRBJ1-5, with 7 nucleotides matching TRBD1. CDR3 length: 15 amino acids. Germline V gives CDR1 SGHAT, CDR2 FQNNGV. Trimming removed 6 bases from V and 1 base from J; junction bases left unmatched: 6. The CDR3: CASSLGQDSNQPQHF. The CDR3, as DNA: TGTGCCAGCAGTCTTGGACAGGACAGCAATCAGCCCCAGCATTTT.

The genes are TRBV27 and TRBJ1-4; 7 bases align to TRBD1. This CDR3 spans 14 amino acids. After removal of 8 bases from V and 7 bases from J, the junction contained 10 bases not matched to a gene. Germline values: CDR1 MNHEY, CDR2 SMNVEV (reference sequence). The CDR3, as DNA: TGTGCCAGCCCCCCCGACAGGGAGAGTGAAAAACTGTTTTTT. It codes for CASPPDRESEKLFF.

The chain combines TRBV28 with TRBJ1-1, with 7 bases that match TRBD1. The CDR3 runs 18 residues. Germline CDR1 MDHEN, CDR2 SYDVKM. Trimming cost V 6 bases and J 1 base; bases outside gene matches: 17. The CDR3 DNA reads as TGTGCCAGCAGCCTCCCGTGGGGGACAGCCTTACGGAACACTGAAGCTTTCTTT. Protein sequence: CASSLPWGTALRNTEAFF.

The chain has TRBV15 and TRBJ2-1, with TRBD1 matching over 7 bases. Germline V gene data show CDR1 as LNHNV and CDR2 as YYDKDF (reference sequence). There are 17 residues in the CDR3. V gave up 2 bases and J gave up 9 bases; unmatched junction bases: 16. CDR3 in amino acids: CATSRFGTASHRSEQFF. As DNA, the CDR3 is TGTGCCACCAGCAGATTCGGGACAGCCTCCCATAGGTCTGAGCAGTTCTTC.

The V call is TRBV5-1, the J call TRBJ2-5; 8 bases fit TRBD1. The CDR3 runs to 15 residues. CDR1 and CDR2 (germline): SGHRS, YFSETQ. V lost 6 bases, J lost 5 bases, and 12 bases stayed unmatched. In DNA, the CDR3 is TGCGCCAGCACCAGGGGTCGGGACAGGTGGGAGACCCAGTACTTC. As protein: CASTRGRDRWETQYF.

J is TRBJ1-1 and V is TRBV7-2, with a weak D call TRBD1 (5 bases). The germline V gene encodes CDR1 SGHTA and CDR2 FQGNSA. V was shortened by 3 bases and J by 0 bases, with 8 bases between the two germline ends. The CDR3 has 14 amino acids. CDR3 nucleotide sequence: TGTGCCAGCAGCTTCGGGGGGATGAACACTGAAGCTTTCTTT. It encodes CASSFGGMNTEAFF.

This clone was seen a few times. The chain joins TRBV18 to TRBJ1-5, with D maybe TRBD1 (5 bases). This CDR3 has 13 amino acids. The germline V and J ends were trimmed by 6 bases and 4 bases, with 10 bases remaining between them. Germline CDR1 reads KGHSH; CDR2 reads LQKENI. This CDR3 is CASSLDRNQPQHF. The CDR3 DNA sequence: TGTGCCAGCTCGCTAGACAGAAATCAGCCCCAGCATTTT.

On this clone: Distinct nucleotide sequences in the sample also encode this CDR3. The chain uses TRBV5-1 and TRBJ1-4, with D unresolved. Between the trimmed V and J ends, which lost 4 bases and 3 bases, there was a span of 10 bases. In germline, CDR1 is SGHRS, CDR2 YFSETQ. The CDR3 spans 14 residues. The CDR3 here is CASSLNGANEKLFF. DNA of the CDR3: TGCGCCAGCAGCCTAAACGGAGCTAATGAAAAACTGTTTTTT.

This clone was observed once. The chain employs TRBV6-4 and TRBJ2-1; TRBD2 agrees at 9 bases. Unmatched junction bases numbered 1, after V lost 2 bases and J lost 5 bases. The CDR3 has 14 amino acids. Germline CDR1 is MRHNA and CDR2 is SNTAGT. CDR3 bases: TGTGCCAGCAGTGACGCGGGGGGGAACAATGAGCAGTTCTTC. Translating it yields CASSDAGGNNEQFF.

The chain has TRBV4-1 and TRBJ1-4; D is perhaps TRBD1 (6 bases). The CDR3 length is 15 residues. Germline V lookup: CDR1 MGHRA, CDR2 YSYEKL. Between the trimmed V and J ends, which lost 0 bases and 7 bases, there was a span of 12 bases. The CDR3 DNA is TGCGCCAGCAGCCAAGATCCAGGGGCGACTGAAAAACTGTTTTTT. Protein: CASSQDPGATEKLFF.

The chain links TRBV2 to TRBJ1-2; D is possibly TRBD1 (5 bases). Germline lookup yields CDR1 SNHLY and CDR2 FYNNEI. Trimming left V 9 bases short and J 0 bases short, with 14 bases between. This CDR3 region has 14 residues. The CDR3 DNA sequence: TGTGCCAGGGCGCGGGGCCTAACTAACTATGGCTACACCTTC. Translating it yields CARARGLTNYGYTF.

This chain uses TRBV18 with TRBJ2-5, with D possibly being TRBD2 (7 bases). V was pared by 2 bases and J by 2 bases, with 18 bases between. Germline V lookup: CDR1 KGHSH, CDR2 LQKENI. The CDR3 runs 17 residues. The CDR3 loop is CASSPALIGGAQETQYF. Here the CDR3 DNA reads TGTGCCAGCTCACCAGCCCTCATAGGGGGGGCTCAAGAGACCCAGTACTTC. The full variable domain, its missing parts supplied by reference TRBV18 and TRBJ2-5, is NAGVMQNPRHLVRRRGQEARLRCSPMKGHSHVYWYRQLPEEGLKFMVYLQKENIIDESGMPKERFSAEFPKEGPSILRIQQVVRGDSAAYFCASSPALIGGAQETQYFGPGTRLLVL.

CDR3 nucleotides: TGTGCCAGCAGCCCCGCGAGGGCGTCGGGGGGCTACACCTTC. This gives the protein CASSPARASGGYTF. The rearrangement uses TRBV7-2 and TRBJ1-2, with unresolved D. The CDR3 has 14 residues. The V gene's germline CDR1 is SGHTA and CDR2 FQGNSA. Deletions cut 5 bases from V and 8 bases from J, with 18 bases between. Filled out from reference TRBV7-2 and TRBJ1-2, the complete variable domain reads GAGVSQSPSNKVTEKGKDVELRCDPISGHTALYWYRQSLGQGLEFLIYFQGNSAPDKSGLPSDRFSAERTGGSVSTLTIQRTQQEDSAVYLCASSPARASGGYTFGSGTRLTVV.

The chain employs TRBV19 and TRBJ2-2; 8 positions agree with TRBD1. Germline CDR1 reads LNHDA; CDR2 reads SQIVND (reference sequence). Losses at the gene ends were 4 bases for V and 0 bases for J; bases not matched to a gene: 1. This CDR3 contains 15 residues. CDR3 protein: CASSKGQANTGELFF. The CDR3 coding sequence is TGTGCCAGTAGTAAGGGACAGGCGAACACCGGGGAGCTGTTTTTT.

The V and J genes are TRBV5-1 and TRBJ2-1; 9 bases agree with TRBD2. The ends lost 7 bases at V and 8 bases at J; junction bases unmatched: 16. The germline V gene encodes CDR1 SGHRS and CDR2 YFSETQ. The CDR3 runs 16 residues. CDR3 nucleotides: TGCGCCAGCCAGGCCGGGCGGCGGGGGGGCGTCGATGAGCAGTTCTTC. This gives the protein CASQAGRRGGVDEQFF.

The chain combines TRBV5-6 with TRBJ2-7, with 10 bases that match TRBD2. Per germline, CDR1 SGHDT and CDR2 YYEEEE. This CDR3 is built from 17 residues. The V gene end was trimmed by 4 bases and the J gene end by 0 bases; junction bases not matched to a gene: 10. The CDR3 region has the DNA TGTGCCAGCAGCCCCGCCCTGGGACTAGCGTTCTCCTACGAGCAGTACTTC. This sequence encodes CASSPALGLAFSYEQYF. The full variable domain, completed using reference TRBV5-6 and TRBJ2-7, is DAGVTQSPTHLIKTRGQQVTLRCSPKSGHDTVSWYQQALGQGPQFIFQYYEEEERQRGNFPDRFSGHQFPNYSSELNVNALLLGDSALYLCASSPALGLAFSYEQYFGPGTRLTVT.

V is TRBV5-1 and J is TRBJ2-4; 9 bases match TRBD1. The CDR3 is made up of 16 amino acids. V trimming: 4 bases; J trimming: 0 bases; junction bases outside the gene matches: 5. The germline V gene encodes CDR1 SGHRS and CDR2 YFSETQ. The CDR3 DNA reads TGCGCCAGCAGCACCCGGGACAGGGTAGCCAAAAACATTCAGTACTTC. Its translation: CASSTRDRVAKNIQYF.

This clone has just a few counts. The J gene is TRBJ2-3, the V gene TRBV7-2; 8 nucleotides align to TRBD2. Per the germline V gene, CDR1 is SGHTA and CDR2 is FQGNSA. J lost 5 bases, V lost 1 base, and 5 bases had no gene match. This CDR3 is built from 15 residues. The DNA for the CDR3 is TGTGCCAGCAGCTTAGACGGGAGGGCCGTAGATACGCAGTATTTT. Its protein product is CASSLDGRAVDTQYF.